The clone carrying this T cell receptor (beta chain) was counted a few times. The CDR3 loop spans 13 amino acids. The V gene lost 8 bases and the J gene lost 1 base, with 11 bases spanning the gap. Germline-derived CDR1 and CDR2 are MNHEY and SVGAGI. This entry is derived from a study of blood T cell repertoires in COVID-19. Using immunoSEQ multiplex PCR, the repertoire was profiled, and TCRdb retains in-frame clones only, with some absent. The data show hundreds of thousands of clones, around 84% seen once. Sequencing was carried out using peripheral blood. This rearrangement joins TRBV6-5 to TRBJ1-2, with D unclear. This TCR came from a woman older than 75 with active or convalescent COVID-19. CDR3 protein: CASAPTGNYGYTF. CDR3 DNA: TGTGCCAGCGCCCCGACGGGTAACTATGGCTACACCTTC.